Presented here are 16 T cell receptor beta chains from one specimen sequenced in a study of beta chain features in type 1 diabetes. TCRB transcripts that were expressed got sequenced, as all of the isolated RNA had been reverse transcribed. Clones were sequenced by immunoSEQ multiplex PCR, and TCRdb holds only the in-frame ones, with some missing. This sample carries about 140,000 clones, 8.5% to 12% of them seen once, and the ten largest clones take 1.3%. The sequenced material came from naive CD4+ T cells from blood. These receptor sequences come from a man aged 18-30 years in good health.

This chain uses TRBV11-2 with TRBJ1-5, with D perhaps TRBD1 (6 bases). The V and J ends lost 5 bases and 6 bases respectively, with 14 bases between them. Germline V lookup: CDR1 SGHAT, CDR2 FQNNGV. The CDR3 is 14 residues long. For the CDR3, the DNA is TGTGCCAGCAGCGCCCGGGGGGCGGGTCAGCCCCAGCATTTT. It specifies CASSARGAGQPQHF.

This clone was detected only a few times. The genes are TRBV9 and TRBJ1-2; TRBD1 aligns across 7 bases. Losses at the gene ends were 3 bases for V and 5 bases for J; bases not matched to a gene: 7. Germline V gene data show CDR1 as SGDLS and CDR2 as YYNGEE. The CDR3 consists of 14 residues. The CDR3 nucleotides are TGTGCCAGCAGCGCTAGGACAGGCATATATGGCTACACCTTC. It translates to CASSARTGIYGYTF.

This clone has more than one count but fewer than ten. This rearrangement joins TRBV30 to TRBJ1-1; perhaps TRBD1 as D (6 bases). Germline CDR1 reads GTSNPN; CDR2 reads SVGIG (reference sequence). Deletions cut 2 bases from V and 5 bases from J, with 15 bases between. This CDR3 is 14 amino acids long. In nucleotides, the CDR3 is TGTGCCTGGAGTAGGGGGAGGGGAGGGACTGAAGCTTTCTTT. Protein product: CAWSRGRGGTEAFF.

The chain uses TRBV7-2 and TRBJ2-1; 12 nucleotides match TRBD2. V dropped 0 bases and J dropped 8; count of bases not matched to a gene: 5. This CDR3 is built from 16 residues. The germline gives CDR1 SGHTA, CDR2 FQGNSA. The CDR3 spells CASSLALAGGLDEQFF. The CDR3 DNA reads TGTGCCAGCAGCTTAGCCCTAGCGGGGGGGCTCGATGAGCAGTTCTTC.

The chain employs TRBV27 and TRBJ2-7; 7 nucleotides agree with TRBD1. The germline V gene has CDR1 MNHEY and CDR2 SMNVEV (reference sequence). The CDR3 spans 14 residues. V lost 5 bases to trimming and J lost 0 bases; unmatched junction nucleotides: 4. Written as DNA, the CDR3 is TGTGCCAGCAGTATGACAGGGATCTCCTACGAGCAGTACTTC. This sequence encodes CASSMTGISYEQYF.

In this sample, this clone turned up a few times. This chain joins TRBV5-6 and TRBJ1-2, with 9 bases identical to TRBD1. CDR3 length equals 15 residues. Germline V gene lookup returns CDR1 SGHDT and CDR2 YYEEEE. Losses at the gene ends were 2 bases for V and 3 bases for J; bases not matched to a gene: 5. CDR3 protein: CASSLQGAQHYGYTF. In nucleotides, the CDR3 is TGTGCCAGCAGCTTACAGGGGGCGCAGCACTATGGCTACACCTTC. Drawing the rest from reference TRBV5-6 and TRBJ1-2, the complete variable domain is DAGVTQSPTHLIKTRGQQVTLRCSPKSGHDTVSWYQQALGQGPQFIFQYYEEEERQRGNFPDRFSGHQFPNYSSELNVNALLLGDSALYLCASSLQGAQHYGYTFGSGTRLTVV.

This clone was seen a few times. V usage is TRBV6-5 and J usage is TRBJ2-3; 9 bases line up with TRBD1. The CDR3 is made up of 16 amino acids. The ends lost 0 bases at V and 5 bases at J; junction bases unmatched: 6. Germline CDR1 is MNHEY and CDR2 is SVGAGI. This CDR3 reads CASSYSDRGGQDTQYF. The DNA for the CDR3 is TGTGCCAGCAGTTACTCGGACAGGGGAGGACAAGATACGCAGTATTTT.

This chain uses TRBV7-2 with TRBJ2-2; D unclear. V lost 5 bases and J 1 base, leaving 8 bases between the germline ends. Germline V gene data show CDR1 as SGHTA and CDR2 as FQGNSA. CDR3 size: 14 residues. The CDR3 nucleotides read TGTGCCAGCAGCCACGGTATGAACACCGGGGAGCTGTTTTTT. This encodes CASSHGMNTGELFF.

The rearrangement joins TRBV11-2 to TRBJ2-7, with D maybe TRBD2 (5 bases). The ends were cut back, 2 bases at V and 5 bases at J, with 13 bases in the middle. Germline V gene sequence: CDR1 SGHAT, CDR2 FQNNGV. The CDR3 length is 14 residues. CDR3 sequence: CASSLPPRGHEQYF. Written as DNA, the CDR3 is TGTGCCAGCAGCTTACCCCCTCGGGGTCACGAGCAGTACTTC.

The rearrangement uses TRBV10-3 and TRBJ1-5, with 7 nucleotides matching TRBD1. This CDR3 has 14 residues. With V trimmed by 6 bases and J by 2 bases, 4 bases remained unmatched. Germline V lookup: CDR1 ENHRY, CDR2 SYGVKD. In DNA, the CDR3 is TGTGCCATCAGGGCCGGGACAGGCAATCAGCCCCAGCATTTT. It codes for CAIRAGTGNQPQHF.

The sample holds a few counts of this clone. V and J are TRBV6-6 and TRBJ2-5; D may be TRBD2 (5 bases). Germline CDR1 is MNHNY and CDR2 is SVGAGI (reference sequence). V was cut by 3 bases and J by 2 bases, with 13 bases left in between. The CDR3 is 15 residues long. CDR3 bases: TGTGCCAGCAGTTATCTGATCACGGGGCAAGAGACCCAGTACTTC. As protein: CASSYLITGQETQYF.

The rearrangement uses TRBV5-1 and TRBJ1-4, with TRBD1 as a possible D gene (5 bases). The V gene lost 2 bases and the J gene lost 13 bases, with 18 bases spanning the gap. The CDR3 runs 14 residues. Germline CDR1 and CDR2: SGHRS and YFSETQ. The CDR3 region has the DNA TGCGCCAGCAGCTTTGGGCAGGGCACTCAAAGACTGTTTTTT. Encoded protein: CASSFGQGTQRLFF.

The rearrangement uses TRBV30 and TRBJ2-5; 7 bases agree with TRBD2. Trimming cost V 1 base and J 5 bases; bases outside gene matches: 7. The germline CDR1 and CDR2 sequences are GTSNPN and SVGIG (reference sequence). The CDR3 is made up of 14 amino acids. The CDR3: CAWSGEGGGETQYF. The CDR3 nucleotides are TGTGCCTGGAGTGGGGAGGGTGGTGGCGAGACCCAGTACTTC. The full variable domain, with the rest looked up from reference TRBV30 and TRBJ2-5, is SQTIHQWPATLVQPVGSPLSLECTVEGTSNPNLYWYRQAAGRGLQLLFYSVGIGQISSEVPQNLSASRPQDRQFILSSKKLLLSDSGFYLCAWSGEGGGETQYFGPGTRLLVL.

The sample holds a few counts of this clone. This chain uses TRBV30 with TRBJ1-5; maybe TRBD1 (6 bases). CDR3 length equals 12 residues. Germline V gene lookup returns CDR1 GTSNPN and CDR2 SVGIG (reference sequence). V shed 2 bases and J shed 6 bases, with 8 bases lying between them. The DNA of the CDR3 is TGTGCCTGGAGTCCAGGGGTTCAGCCCCAGCATTTT. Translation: CAWSPGVQPQHF.

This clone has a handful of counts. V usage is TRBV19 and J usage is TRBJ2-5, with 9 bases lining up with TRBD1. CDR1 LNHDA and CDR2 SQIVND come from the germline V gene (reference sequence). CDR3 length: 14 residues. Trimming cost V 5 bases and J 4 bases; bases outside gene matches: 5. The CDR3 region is CASSGGTGRETQYF. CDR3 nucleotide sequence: TGTGCCAGTAGTGGCGGGACAGGGAGAGAGACCCAGTACTTC.

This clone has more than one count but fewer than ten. CDR3 bases: TGCACCAGCAGCCAAGATCCCCTATGCGGATTGGCACCACTAGCCAAAAACATTCAGTACTTC. This gives the protein CTSSQDPLCGLAPLAKNIQYF. The chain has TRBV1 and TRBJ2-4; the table's D call, TRBD2, has no DNA check behind it. TRBV1 is deemed a pseudogene. This CDR3 contains 21 residues.